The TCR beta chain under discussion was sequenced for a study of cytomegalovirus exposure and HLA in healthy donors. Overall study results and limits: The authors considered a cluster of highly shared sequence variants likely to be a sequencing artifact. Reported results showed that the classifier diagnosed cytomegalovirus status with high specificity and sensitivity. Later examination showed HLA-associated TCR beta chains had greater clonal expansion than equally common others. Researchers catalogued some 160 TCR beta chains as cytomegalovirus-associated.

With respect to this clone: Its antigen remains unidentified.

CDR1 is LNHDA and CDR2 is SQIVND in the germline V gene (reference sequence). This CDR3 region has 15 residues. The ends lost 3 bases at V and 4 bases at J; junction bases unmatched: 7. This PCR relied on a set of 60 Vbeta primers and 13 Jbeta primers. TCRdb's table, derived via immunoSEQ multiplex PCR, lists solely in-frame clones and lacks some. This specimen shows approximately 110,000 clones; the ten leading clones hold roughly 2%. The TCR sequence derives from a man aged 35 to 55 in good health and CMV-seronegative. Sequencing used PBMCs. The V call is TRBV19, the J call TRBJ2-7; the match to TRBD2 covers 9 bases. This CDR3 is CASSITHSGSYEQYF. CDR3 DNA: TGTGCCAGTAGTATTACTCATAGCGGGAGTTACGAGCAGTACTTC. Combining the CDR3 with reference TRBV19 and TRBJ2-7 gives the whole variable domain DGGITQSPKYLFRKEGQNVTLSCEQNLNHDAMYWYRQDPGQGLRLIYYSQIVNDFQKGDIAEGYSVSREKKESFPLTVTSAQKNPTAFYLCASSITHSGSYEQYFGPGTRLTVT.